One and the same sample provided the 24 T cell receptor beta chains below, sequenced in a study of shared clonotypes between healthy human individuals. TCRdb keeps only in-frame clones here, not all; method: immunoSEQ multiplex PCR. The profile shows about 980,000 clones, 76% of them singletons. Material: memory CD4+ T cells sorted from blood. Subset of the sample: CD45RA-negative fraction. All receptors come from a man aged 18 to 30 in good health.

This chain joins TRBV30 and TRBJ2-1; maybe TRBD2 (6 bases). Germline assignment: CDR1 GTSNPN and CDR2 SVGIG (reference sequence). The V end lost 3 bases, the J end lost 3 bases, and 9 bases lay between the germline ends. The CDR3 spans 13 residues. This chain's CDR3 is CAWSRGYYNEQFF. DNA of the CDR3: TGTGCCTGGAGCCGGGGGTACTACAATGAGCAGTTCTTC.

A few counts support this clone. In DNA form, the CDR3 reads TGTGCCAGCAGTTCACACGACGGACAGCTTGGCTCACCCCTCCACTTT. Amino acids: CASSSHDGQLGSPLHF. V gene TRBV6-5 combines with J gene TRBJ1-6, with TRBD1 as a possible D gene (6 bases). Trimming took off 4 bases at V and 10 bases at J, with 20 bases between the two ends. The CDR3 sequence is 16 residues long. Germline CDR1 and CDR2: MNHEY and SVGAGI.

The chain carries TRBV7-8 and TRBJ1-1, with 7 bases lining up with TRBD1. Germline-derived CDR1 and CDR2 are SGHVS and FQNEAQ. Trimming at V came to 7 bases and at J to 1 base, leaving 15 bases not matched to a gene. The CDR3 has 17 residues. The CDR3 here is CASNIEGGWTGNTEAFF. In DNA, the CDR3 is TGTGCCAGCAACATCGAGGGGGGTTGGACAGGGAACACTGAAGCTTTCTTT.

The chain has TRBV6-1 and TRBJ2-3; 7 bases are a match to TRBD1. The CDR3 sequence is 15 residues long. Germline V gene sequence: CDR1 MNHNS, CDR2 SASEGT. The trim removed 8 bases at V and 6 bases at J, leaving 14 bases unmatched. CDR3 coding DNA: TGTGCCAGCGATTGGGAACAGGGGTTCGATGATACGCAGTATTTT. This gives the protein CASDWEQGFDDTQYF.

The rearrangement joins TRBV4-3 to TRBJ2-3; 7 bases fit TRBD2. CDR1 LGHNA and CDR2 YSLEER come from the germline V gene. The CDR3 loop spans 15 amino acids. V was clipped by 4 bases and J by 0 bases; unmatched bases: 4. The CDR3 sequence is CASSRGTTSTDTQYF. In DNA form, the CDR3 reads TGCGCCAGCAGCCGCGGGACTACTAGCACAGATACGCAGTATTTT.

The genes are TRBV14 and TRBJ2-6; D perhaps matches TRBD1 (6 bases). The CDR3 length is 21 residues. Germline assignment: CDR1 SGHDN and CDR2 FVKESK. Deletions cut 4 bases from V and 1 base from J, with 26 bases between. The CDR3, as DNA: TGTGCCAGCAGCCCTCGGGACAAGCACTTCCCCGTCCAATCTGGGGCCAACGTCCTGACTTTC. Translated, it gives CASSPRDKHFPVQSGANVLTF.

This chain links TRBV2 with TRBJ1-5, with 8 bases that match TRBD1. Germline loops: CDR1 SNHLY, CDR2 FYNNEI. This CDR3 is 14 amino acids long. With V trimmed by 5 bases and J by 4 bases, 4 bases remained unmatched. The CDR3 DNA reads TGTGCCAGCAGTTTAACAGGGGGAAATCAGCCCCAGCATTTT. It translates to CASSLTGGNQPQHF.

The chain employs TRBV5-1 and TRBJ1-4, with D possibly being TRBD1 (5 bases). There are 13 residues in the CDR3. V was trimmed by 5 bases and J by 7 bases, leaving 12 bases between them. Germline CDR1 reads SGHRS; CDR2 reads YFSETQ. The CDR3 sequence: CASRPDISEKLFF. The CDR3 DNA reads as TGCGCCAGCAGACCGGACATAAGTGAAAAACTGTTTTTT.

In its sample, this clone was seen a few times. The chain employs TRBV27 and TRBJ1-6; no reliable D call. The ends were cut back, 2 bases at V and 5 bases at J, with 7 bases in the middle. In germline, CDR1 is MNHEY, CDR2 SMNVEV (reference sequence). This CDR3 has 14 amino acids. This CDR3 reads CASSLSQDNSPLHF. The CDR3 region has the DNA TGTGCCAGCAGTTTAAGCCAGGATAATTCACCCCTCCACTTT.

This clone turned up a few times. The rearrangement uses TRBV6-1 and TRBJ2-7, with TRBD1 matching 9 bases. V was clipped by 5 bases and J by 7 bases; unmatched bases: 6. Germline-derived CDR1 and CDR2 are MNHNS and SASEGT. There are 13 residues in the CDR3. The CDR3 spells CASSRQGVMEQYF. The CDR3 DNA sequence: TGTGCCAGCAGTCGACAGGGGGTTATGGAGCAGTACTTC.

The J gene is TRBJ1-5, the V gene TRBV7-8; tentative D call: TRBD1 (5 bases). In germline, CDR1 is SGHVS, CDR2 FQNEAQ. The CDR3 extends over 15 amino acids. Deletions cut 5 bases from V and 2 bases from J, with 13 bases between. The CDR3 DNA reads as TGTGCCAGCAGCCCCAGGGTAGATGGCAATCAGCCCCAGCATTTT. Residues: CASSPRVDGNQPQHF. The entire variable domain, with the rest obtained from reference TRBV7-8 and TRBJ1-5, is as follows: GAGVSQSPRYKVAKRGQDVALRCDPISGHVSLFWYQQALGQGPEFLTYFQNEAQLDKSGLPSDRFFAERPEGSVSTLKIQRTQQEDSAVYLCASSPRVDGNQPQHFGDGTRLSIL.

The chain joins TRBV30 to TRBJ2-5, with 11 bases that match TRBD2. The CDR3 consists of 16 residues. V dropped 3 bases and J dropped 6; count of bases not matched to a gene: 12. CDR1 is GTSNPN and CDR2 is SVGIG in the germline V gene (reference sequence). CDR3 amino acids: CAWRIGGLAGGKTQYF. The CDR3 region has the DNA TGTGCCTGGAGGATAGGGGGCCTAGCGGGAGGAAAGACCCAGTACTTC.

The chain is built from TRBV7-2 and TRBJ2-1, with TRBD1 identical over 10 bases. The CDR3 totals 15 residues. The V segment lost 4 bases and the J segment 4 bases; nucleotides outside the gene matches: 4. Germline CDR1 reads SGHTA; CDR2 reads FQGNSA. CDR3 loop: CASSSDRGLYNEQFF. CDR3 in DNA: TGTGCCAGCAGCTCCGACAGGGGGCTGTACAATGAGCAGTTCTTC. The full variable domain, completed using reference TRBV7-2 and TRBJ2-1, is GAGVSQSPSNKVTEKGKDVELRCDPISGHTALYWYRQSLGQGLEFLIYFQGNSAPDKSGLPSDRFSAERTGGSVSTLTIQRTQQEDSAVYLCASSSDRGLYNEQFFGPGTRLTVL.

The J gene is TRBJ1-6, the V gene TRBV11-2; D may be TRBD1 (5 bases). With 5 bases removed from V and 4 bases from J, the gap between germline ends came to 12 bases. Germline V CDR1 and CDR2: SGHAT, FQNNGV. The CDR3 is 15 amino acids. In DNA form, the CDR3 reads TGTGCCAGCAGCGCCACGCAGGGTTATAATTCACCCCTCCACTTT. Translating it yields CASSATQGYNSPLHF.

CDR3 amino acids: CASPRQNSGNTIYF. CDR3 coding DNA: TGTGCCAGTCCTAGACAGAACTCTGGAAACACCATATATTTT. The chain uses TRBV27 and TRBJ1-3; maybe TRBD1 (5 bases). This CDR3 contains 14 residues. The germline V gene encodes CDR1 MNHEY and CDR2 SMNVEV (reference sequence). The V gene lost 9 bases and the J gene lost 0 bases, with 12 bases spanning the gap.

Worth noting for this clone: The DNA is left out, because the CDR3 cannot be placed on it with certainty; the CDR3 is given as TCRdb lists it. This chain connects TRBV5-1 to TRBJ2-2; no check of the table's D call, TRBD1, against the DNA was made. 15 amino acids form the CDR3, both terminal residues included. The germline V gene has CDR1 SGHRS and CDR2 YFSETQ. CDR3 region: CASSFGPGVTGELFF.

With respect to this clone: Being one base from a much bigger clone, this may be a read error. The chain uses TRBV7-6 and TRBJ1-5; TRBD1 might be the D (6 bases). This CDR3 is 13 amino acids long. Germline V gene sequence: CDR1 SGHVS, CDR2 FNYEAQ. Deletions cut 5 bases from V and 5 bases from J, with 10 bases between. The CDR3 DNA reads as TGTGCCAGCAGCATAAACAGGGATCAGCCCCAGCATTTT. It codes for CASSINRDQPQHF. Combining the CDR3 with reference TRBV7-6 and TRBJ1-5 gives the whole variable domain GAGVSQSPRYKVTKRGQDVALRCDPISGHVSLYWYRQALGQGPEFLTYFNYEAQQDKSGLPNDRFSAERPEGSISTLTIQRTEQRDSAMYRCASSINRDQPQHFGDGTRLSIL.

A few counts support this clone. The sample holds other DNA sequences that translate to the same CDR3. The V call is TRBV5-4, the J call TRBJ1-2, with 8 positions matching TRBD1. The trim removed 4 bases at V and 3 bases at J, leaving 2 bases unmatched. The germline V gene encodes CDR1 SGHNT and CDR2 YYREEE (reference sequence). The CDR3 totals 13 residues. In DNA, the CDR3 is TGTGCCAGCAGCCTGGGACAGGACTATGGCTACACCTTC. Protein: CASSLGQDYGYTF.

The CDR3 loop is CASSQSGTGEQYF. The DNA for the CDR3 is TGTGCCAGCAGCCAATCAGGGACTGGCGAGCAGTACTTC. The J gene is TRBJ2-7, the V gene TRBV9; D is perhaps TRBD2 (6 bases). The CDR3 spans 13 residues. V shed 4 bases and J shed 6 bases, with 14 bases lying between them. Germline CDR1 reads SGDLS; CDR2 reads YYNGEE.

This chain uses TRBV18 with TRBJ1-1; D is possibly TRBD1 (6 bases). V gave up 3 bases and J gave up 1 base, with 18 bases separating them. The CDR3 loop spans 17 amino acids. Germline V gene data show CDR1 as KGHSH and CDR2 as LQKENI. The CDR3 sequence: CASSPRLPGAGNTEAFF. For the CDR3, the DNA is TGTGCCAGCTCACCGCGGTTACCAGGGGCTGGGAACACTGAAGCTTTCTTT.

V is TRBV10-3 and J is TRBJ1-1, with D tentatively TRBD1 (6 bases). CDR1 and CDR2 from the germline V gene are ENHRY and SYGVKD. V was cut by 0 bases and J by 8 bases, with 13 bases left in between. The CDR3 runs to 14 residues. The CDR3: CAISESPPRGEAFF. DNA for the CDR3: TGTGCCATCAGTGAGTCCCCCCCAAGGGGGGAAGCTTTCTTT.

About this clone itself: This sample also contains other DNA sequences that code for the same CDR3. The chain couples TRBV11-2 to TRBJ2-7; TRBD2 matches at 7 bases. The CDR3 runs 14 residues. With V trimmed by 2 bases and J by 2 bases, 3 bases remained unmatched. Germline assignment: CDR1 SGHAT and CDR2 FQNNGV. The CDR3 loop is CASSLLAATYEQYF. CDR3 DNA: TGTGCCAGCAGCTTACTAGCGGCCACCTACGAGCAGTACTTC.

This chain links TRBV18 with TRBJ2-7; D may match TRBD1 or TRBD2 (6 bases each). The CDR3 is made up of 16 amino acids. Germline V CDR1 and CDR2: KGHSH, LQKENI. Trimming left V 2 bases short and J 6 bases short, with 20 bases between. The CDR3 DNA sequence: TGTGCCAGCTCACCAACTGGACGGGGGCAGGTTGGCGAGCAGTACTTC. Translating gives CASSPTGRGQVGEQYF.

This clone was counted a few times. The chain uses TRBV5-4 and TRBJ1-1; 9 nucleotides match TRBD1. This CDR3 region has 16 residues. Germline loops: CDR1 SGHNT, CDR2 YYREEE (reference sequence). V gave up 6 bases and J gave up 1 base; unmatched junction bases: 10. Written as DNA, the CDR3 is TGTGCCAGCAACGTTCGACAGGGGGGACCGAACACTGAAGCTTTCTTT. Protein sequence: CASNVRQGGPNTEAFF.